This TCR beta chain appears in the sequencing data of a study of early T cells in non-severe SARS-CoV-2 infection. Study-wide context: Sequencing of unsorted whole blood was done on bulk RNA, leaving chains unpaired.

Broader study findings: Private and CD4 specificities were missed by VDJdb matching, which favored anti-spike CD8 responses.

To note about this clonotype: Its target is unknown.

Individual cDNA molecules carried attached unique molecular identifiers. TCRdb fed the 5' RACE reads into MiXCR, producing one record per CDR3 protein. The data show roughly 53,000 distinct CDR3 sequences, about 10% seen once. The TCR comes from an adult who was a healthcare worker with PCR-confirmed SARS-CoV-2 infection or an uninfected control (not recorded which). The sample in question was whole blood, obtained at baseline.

The CDR3 DNA sequence: TGCGCCAGCAGCTTGGGCCAGGGGCCCACTGAAGCTTTCTTT. This gives the protein CASSLGQGPTEAFF. This chain connects TRBV5-1 to TRBJ1-1, with D possibly TRBD1 on 6 matching bases. The CDR3 runs 14 residues. Germline V gene lookup returns CDR1 SGHRS and CDR2 YFSETQ. The V and J ends lost 0 bases and 4 bases respectively, with 10 bases between them.